This entry features one TCR beta chain sequence. This specimen comes from a study of blood T cell repertoires in COVID-19. Across the study: The cDNA or gDNA used as material had been derived from T cells, B-cell-depleted T cells, or PBMCs.

Per the original data handling: Estimation of nucleated cell counts was performed using reference gene primer amplification. The protocol was immunoSEQ multiplex PCR, while the TCRdb copy is restricted to in-frame clones and leaves out a portion. V, J and clone size derive from that table, while D and trimming were established from the DNA sequence. The sample includes under 95,000 clones, around three quarters of them seen just once. Germline CDR1 is SEHNR and CDR2 is FQNEAQ (reference sequence). The length of the CDR3 is 14 residues. Trimming shortened V by 5 bases and J by 6 bases, and 14 bases separated the two germline ends.

The origin of this receptor is a man aged 50-59 years with active or convalescent COVID-19. The J gene is TRBJ1-3, the V gene TRBV7-9; TRBD1 might be the D (5 bases). Sequenced material: peripheral blood. The CDR3 bases are TGTGCCAGCAGCCATCTACAGGCGGCAAACACCATATATTTT. This gives the protein CASSHLQAANTIYF.